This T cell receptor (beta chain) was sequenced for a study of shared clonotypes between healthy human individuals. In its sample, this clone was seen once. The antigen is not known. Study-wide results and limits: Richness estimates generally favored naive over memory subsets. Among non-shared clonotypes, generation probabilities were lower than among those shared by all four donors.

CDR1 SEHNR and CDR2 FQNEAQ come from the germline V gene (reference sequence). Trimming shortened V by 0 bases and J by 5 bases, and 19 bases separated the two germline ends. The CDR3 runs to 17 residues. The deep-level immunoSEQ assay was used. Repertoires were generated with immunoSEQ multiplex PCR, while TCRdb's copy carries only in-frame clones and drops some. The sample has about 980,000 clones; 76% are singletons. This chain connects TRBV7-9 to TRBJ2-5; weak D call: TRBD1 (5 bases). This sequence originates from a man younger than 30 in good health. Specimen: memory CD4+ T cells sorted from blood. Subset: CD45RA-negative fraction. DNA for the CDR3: TGTGCCAGCAGCTTAGCGAAGGGGATTGGCACAACGGAGACCCAGTACTTC. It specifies CASSLAKGIGTTETQYF.